This T cell receptor beta chain emerged from a study of patients and donors after allogeneic stem cell transplantation. This CDR3 comprises 14 residues. V lost 0 bases to trimming and J lost 5 bases, with 10 bases between them. Germline CDR1 and CDR2: LGHDT and YNNKEL (reference sequence). A single record per CDR3 protein comes from TCRdb applying MiXCR to the RT-PCR reads. The repertoire holds about 410,000 distinct CDR3 sequences, 16% seen once, with about 7% in the top ten. J is TRBJ2-5 and V is TRBV3-1; D is uncertain. Sequencing was done on a sample of blood, either unsorted or a sorted T cell fraction (not recorded which). The clonotype originates from a human donor who was either an allogeneic HSCT recipient or a stem cell or donor lymphocyte infusion donor (not recorded which). It is not recorded whose cells these are; they may come from a transplant donor. The CDR3: CASSQDWPRETQYF. In DNA, the CDR3 is TGTGCCAGCAGCCAAGATTGGCCTAGGGAGACCCAGTACTTC.